This T cell receptor (beta chain) was found in a study of cytomegalovirus exposure and HLA in healthy donors. Study conclusions and caveats: Cytomegalovirus-associated status was assigned to about 180 TCR beta chains. Presence/absence analyses took donor sequencing depth as roughly uniform. Available immune exposure information covered CMV serostatus only.

Concerning this clone itself: Its antigen remains unidentified.

The PCR had 60 Vbeta and 13 Jbeta primers. Sequenced by immunoSEQ multiplex PCR; TCRdb stores in-frame clones only, minus some. The sample records over 70,000 clones, roughly three quarters being singletons. The germline V gene has CDR1 MDHEN and CDR2 SYDVKM. The CDR3 is made up of 16 amino acids. The V segment lost 5 bases and the J segment 1 base; nucleotides outside the gene matches: 8. The source is a man aged 25 to 40 in good health and CMV-seronegative. This chain connects TRBV28 to TRBJ2-7; 10 nucleotides match TRBD2. The sequenced material came from PBMCs. The CDR3, as DNA: TGTGCCAGCAGTGCCTTAGGAGCGGGAGGGTCCTACGAGCAGTACTTC. Translating it yields CASSALGAGGSYEQYF.